This TCR beta chain was documented in a study of shared clonotypes between healthy human individuals. Study at large: Researchers assigned three CD4 naive, three CD4 memory, two CD8 naive and one CD8 memory plate to each donor. Findings and caveats of the study: What limited the represented genetic and exposure-history diversity was the small number of donors. Relative to their counterparts shared across all four donors, non-shared clonotypes exhibited diminished generation probabilities.

Measured with immunoSEQ multiplex PCR; TCRdb has only the in-frame clones, and not every one. The table records about 2.4 million clones, more than 85% of them present only once. Concerning this clone: Antigen: not known.

CDR1 is LGHNA, CDR2 YNFKEQ, per germline. The CDR3 has 13 amino acids. V was trimmed by 5 bases and J by 5 bases, leaving 13 bases between them. Each sample came from a Caucasian adult donor living in Nashville, Tennessee. V and J are TRBV4-2 and TRBJ2-7; D is undetermined. The clonotype comes from a man aged 18-30 years in good health. Some clones in this sample may be carry-over from other donors' samples. Sequencing was performed on naive CD4+ T cells from PBMCs. Subset defined: CD45RA+ positively selected. CDR3 sequence (DNA): TGTGCCAGCAGCGTGAAGGGCTTGGACGAGCAGTACTTC. Residues: CASSVKGLDEQYF.